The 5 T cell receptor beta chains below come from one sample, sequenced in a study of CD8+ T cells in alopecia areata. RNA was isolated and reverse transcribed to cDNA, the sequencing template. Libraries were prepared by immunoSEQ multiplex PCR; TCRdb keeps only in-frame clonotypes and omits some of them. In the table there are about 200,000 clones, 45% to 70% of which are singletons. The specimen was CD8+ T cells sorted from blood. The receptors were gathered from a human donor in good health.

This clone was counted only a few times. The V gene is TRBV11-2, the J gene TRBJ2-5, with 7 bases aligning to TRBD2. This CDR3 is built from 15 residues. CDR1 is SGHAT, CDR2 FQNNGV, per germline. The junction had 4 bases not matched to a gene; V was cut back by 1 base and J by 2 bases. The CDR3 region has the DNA TGTGCCAGCAGCTTAGTCGGGGGGAGTCAAGAGACCCAGTACTTC. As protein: CASSLVGGSQETQYF.

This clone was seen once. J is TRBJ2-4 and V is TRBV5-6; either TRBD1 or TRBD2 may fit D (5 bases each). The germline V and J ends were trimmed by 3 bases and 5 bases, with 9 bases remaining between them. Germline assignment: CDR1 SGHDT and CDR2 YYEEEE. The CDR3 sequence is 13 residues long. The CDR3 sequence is CASSSGTENIQYF. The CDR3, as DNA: TGTGCCAGCAGCTCCGGGACGGAAAACATTCAGTACTTC.

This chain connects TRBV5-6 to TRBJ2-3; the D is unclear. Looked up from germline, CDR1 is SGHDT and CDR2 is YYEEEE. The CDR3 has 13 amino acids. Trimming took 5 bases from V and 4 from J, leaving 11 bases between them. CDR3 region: CASRPPRADTQYF. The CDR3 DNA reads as TGTGCCAGCAGGCCCCCGAGAGCAGATACGCAGTATTTT. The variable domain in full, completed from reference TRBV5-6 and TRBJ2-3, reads DAGVTQSPTHLIKTRGQQVTLRCSPKSGHDTVSWYQQALGQGPQFIFQYYEEEERQRGNFPDRFSGHQFPNYSSELNVNALLLGDSALYLCASRPPRADTQYFGPGTRLTVL.

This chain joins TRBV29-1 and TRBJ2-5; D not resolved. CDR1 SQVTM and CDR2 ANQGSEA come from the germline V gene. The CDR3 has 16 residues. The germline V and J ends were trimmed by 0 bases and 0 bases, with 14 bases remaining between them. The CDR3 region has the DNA TGCAGCGTTGAAGATCATAGGATCCAATACCAAGAGACCCAGTACTTC. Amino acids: CSVEDHRIQYQETQYF.

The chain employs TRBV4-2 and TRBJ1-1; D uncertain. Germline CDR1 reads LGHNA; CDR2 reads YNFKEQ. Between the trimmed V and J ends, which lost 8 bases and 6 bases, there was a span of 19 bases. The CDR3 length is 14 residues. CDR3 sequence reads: CASSPGGEVAEAFF. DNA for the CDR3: TGTGCCAGCTCCCCGGGTGGGGAAGTCGCTGAAGCTTTCTTT.